This T cell receptor (beta chain) derives from a study of early stage breast cancer tumors (dated by TCRdb to 2015 to 2018). Broadly, across the study: Of the 15 to 20 invasive breast tumors, more than 9 were found to be estrogen receptor-positive, progesterone receptor-positive and HER2-negative. Of the roughly 12 ER+/PR+/HER2- tumors, eight were classified as invasive ductal carcinomas and four as invasive lobular carcinomas. On average, each sample got around 10-fold read coverage. Across all samples, 2,700,000 or so templates representing 1,097,674 unique clonotypes were detected.

The study profiled bulk TCR beta-chain repertoires in matched peripheral blood, tumor and adjacent normal breast tissue taken from approximately 15 patients with early-stage breast cancer. Before surgery, whole blood (about 4.5-10 mL) was collected into EDTA tubes and processed within 2 hours. Peripheral blood mononuclear cells were isolated by Ficoll-Paque centrifugation in SepMate-50 tubes. PBMCs were cryopreserved in aliquots of about 2 to 4.5 million cells in about 90% FBS with around 10% DMSO and kept in liquid nitrogen. Genomic DNA was extracted with the Qiagen AllPrep DNA/RNA Mini kit. Notes on this clone: The clone's antigen remains unknown. No per-base quality is available; no much larger clone lies one base away.

Points the paper makes about the study in general: Analysis by tumor subtype was prevented by the small cohort size. Bulk genomic DNA sequencing of unsorted cells missed chain pairing and functional markers such as CD4, CD8 and FOXP3. Enriched TCRB sequences shared across patients were found to be mostly commonly generated sequences that were unlikely to play an important role in the tumor microenvironment. Greater similarity was observed between blood and normal breast repertoires than between blood and tumor repertoires, and tumor was distinguished from normal in about 85% of the 16 patients when each tissue was compared with blood. Compared with adjacent normal breast tissue, tumors had higher clonality and 2 to 3-fold greater T cell density.

Each sample was amplified as two independent genomic DNA replicates: approximately 0.49 ug for blood and around 1.5 ug for tumor or normal breast. Following the manufacturer's instructions, the ImmunoSeq Intro kit was used to carry out TCRB sequencing on genomic DNA. Multiplex PCR ran around 32 cycles with proprietary primers and spike-in control sequences for absolute quantification. An 87-bp fragment spanning the CDR3 and flanking V and J genes was sequenced with single-end 150-bp reads. Seven samples, each with two replicates, were multiplexed per lane of an Illumina MiSeq using version 3.0 chemistry. Under the source paper's analysis protocol: Raw data were processed by the vendor's proprietary pipeline, with both replicates merged into one result per sample. A clonotype was defined as productive rearrangements that share the same V-gene family, CDR3 amino acid sequence and J-gene segment. To compute clonality, the normalized Shannon entropy (Pielou evenness) of TCRB abundances was subtracted from 1. To estimate T cell density, the total number of templates was divided by the input cell count, which was inferred from how much DNA went in. Total repertoire diversity and clonality were estimated with Recon using default parameters. A clonotype was considered tumor-enriched if its abundance in tumor exceeded 0.1% and was at least 32-fold higher than its abundance in normal breast. Sourced from immuneACCESS, this table was stored by TCRdb with only in-frame sequences that have V and J called. A share of the clones is absent; for the studies checked, an unresolved V gene accounts for under half, and the remainder has no known explanation. V and J calls and clone size are given by that table; D and trimming were obtained from the DNA. This sample holds about 31,000 clones; roughly 80% were observed only once. The ten biggest clones cover approximately 4.4% of the sample.

CDR1 and CDR2 were assigned from the germline V gene as SGHVS and FNYEAQ. At the junction V is shortened by 3 bases and J by 0 bases, with 17 bases in between. Including the terminal cysteine and phenylalanine, the CDR3 comprises 17 residues. Only the CDR3 DNA is retained, 51 bases long and in frame from the first base. The sample was blood. This clonotype originated in a person in their 40s with breast cancer. The sequence is built from TRBV7-6 and TRBJ1-1; the D segment cannot be called with confidence. The CDR3 region reads CASSFGPAAKMNTEAFF. Here is the DNA: TGTGCCAGCAGCTTCGGGCCAGCTGCTAAGATGAACACTGAAGCTTTCTTT.